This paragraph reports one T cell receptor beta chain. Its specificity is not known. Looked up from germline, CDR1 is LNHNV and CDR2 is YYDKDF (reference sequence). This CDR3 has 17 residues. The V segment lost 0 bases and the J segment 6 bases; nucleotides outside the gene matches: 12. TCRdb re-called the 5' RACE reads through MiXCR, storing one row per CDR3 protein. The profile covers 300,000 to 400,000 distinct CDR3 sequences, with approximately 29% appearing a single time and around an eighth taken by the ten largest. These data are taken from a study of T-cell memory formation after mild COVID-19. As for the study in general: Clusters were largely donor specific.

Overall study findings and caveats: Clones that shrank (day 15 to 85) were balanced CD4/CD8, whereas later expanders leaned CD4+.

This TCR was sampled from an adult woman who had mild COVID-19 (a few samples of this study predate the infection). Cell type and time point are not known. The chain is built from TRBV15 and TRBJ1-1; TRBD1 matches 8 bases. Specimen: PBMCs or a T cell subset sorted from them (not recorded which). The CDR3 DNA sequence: TGTGCCACCAGCAGAGACTACGCAGGGGGCGGGAAGTCTGAAGCTTTCTTT. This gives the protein CATSRDYAGGGKSEAFF.